This passage covers 10 T cell receptor beta chains from one sample sequenced in a study of blood T cell repertoires in COVID-19. Assay used: immunoSEQ multiplex PCR; TCRdb lists only in-frame clones, some missing. The profile shows 150,000 to 200,000 clones, around 84% of them singletons. The sequenced sample consisted of peripheral blood. The receptors were sampled from a woman aged 80 or over with acute or convalescent COVID-19.

V usage is TRBV11-2 and J usage is TRBJ2-1, with 9 bases matching TRBD1. The CDR3 runs to 14 residues. The germline CDR1 and CDR2 sequences are SGHAT and FQNNGV. V lost 5 bases to trimming and J lost 5 bases; unmatched junction nucleotides: 4. Here the CDR3 reads CASSRDRVNNEQFF. CDR3 in DNA: TGTGCCAGCAGCCGGGACAGGGTGAACAATGAGCAGTTCTTC. The full variable domain, its missing parts supplied by reference TRBV11-2 and TRBJ2-1, is EAGVAQSPRYKIIEKRQSVAFWCNPISGHATLYWYQQILGQGPKLLIQFQNNGVVDDSQLPKDRFSAERLKGVDSTLKIQPAKLEDSAVYLCASSRDRVNNEQFFGPGTRLTVL.

V gene TRBV3-1 (or the pseudogene TRBV3-2) combines with J gene TRBJ1-1; the match to TRBD1 covers 9 bases. After removal of 6 bases from V and 4 bases from J, the junction contained 9 bases not matched to a gene. CDR3 size: 15 residues. Per the germline V gene, CDR1 is LGHDT and CDR2 is YNNKEL (reference sequence). CDR3 DNA: TGTGCCAGCAGAGCTACAGGGGGCTATGGCACTGAAGCTTTCTTT. This gives the protein CASRATGGYGTEAFF.

The chain carries TRBV6-5 and TRBJ2-3, with TRBD1 identical over 7 bases. The germline CDR1 and CDR2 sequences are MNHEY and SVGAGI. After removal of 6 bases from V and 4 bases from J, the junction contained 4 bases not matched to a gene. The CDR3 contains 13 residues. The CDR3 DNA sequence: TGTGCCAGCAGGGGGACAGATGCAGATACGCAGTATTTT. Translated, it gives CASRGTDADTQYF.

There are a few counts of this clone. V is TRBV5-6 and J is TRBJ1-6; tentatively, D is TRBD1 (5 bases). Germline V gene lookup returns CDR1 SGHDT and CDR2 YYEEEE. The CDR3 covers 13 residues. Trimming cost V 5 bases and J 10 bases, with 13 bases left between them. CDR3 loop: CASRGLQGSPLHF. CDR3 coding DNA: TGTGCCAGCAGAGGCCTGCAGGGCTCACCCCTCCACTTT.

The chain links TRBV6-5 to TRBJ2-5; D gene uncertain. The CDR3 sequence is 11 residues long. Trimming left V 7 bases short and J 5 bases short, with 8 bases between. CDR1 MNHEY and CDR2 SVGAGI come from the germline V gene. CDR3: CASTHSETQYF. The CDR3 nucleotides read TGTGCCAGCACCCACTCGGAGACCCAGTACTTC.

The chain joins TRBV24-1 to TRBJ2-7; 12 nucleotides line up with TRBD2. Losses at the gene ends were 1 base for V and 12 bases for J; bases not matched to a gene: 15. This CDR3 has 17 residues. In germline, CDR1 is KGHDR, CDR2 SFDVKD. CDR3 protein: CATSDFRTAWTSGILYF. The CDR3, as DNA: TGTGCCACCAGTGATTTTAGGACAGCCTGGACTAGCGGGATTTTGTACTTC.

This clone was observed a handful of times. The chain has TRBV4-1 and TRBJ2-7; TRBD2 is a possible D gene (5 bases). Germline V gene data show CDR1 as MGHRA and CDR2 as YSYEKL. The CDR3 is 16 amino acids. V was cut by 2 bases and J by 0 bases, with 14 bases left in between. The CDR3 sequence is CASSQTRTRGSYEQYF. The CDR3 region has the DNA TGCGCCAGCAGCCAAACTAGAACCAGAGGCTCCTACGAGCAGTACTTC.

The rearrangement uses TRBV5-4 and TRBJ1-2; D possibly corresponds to TRBD1 (5 bases). V was pared by 6 bases and J by 9 bases, with 24 bases between. CDR3 size: 15 residues. Germline CDR1 SGHNT, CDR2 YYREEE (reference sequence). The CDR3 here is CASTFRRQEGLSYTF. For the CDR3, the DNA is TGTGCCAGCACCTTCAGGAGGCAGGAGGGACTAAGCTACACCTTC.

The chain combines TRBV7-9 with TRBJ1-4, with a tentative D call TRBD1 (5 bases). Trimming took 3 bases from V and 6 from J, leaving 11 bases between them. Germline lookup yields CDR1 SEHNR and CDR2 FQNEAQ (reference sequence). The CDR3 is 14 amino acids. DNA for the CDR3: TGTGCCAGCAGCTTCGGGGGGGTGGATGAAAAACTGTTTTTT. It encodes CASSFGGVDEKLFF. The full variable domain, its missing parts supplied by reference TRBV7-9 and TRBJ1-4, is DTGVSQNPRHKITKRGQNVTFRCDPISEHNRLYWYRQTLGQGPEFLTYFQNEAQLEKSRLLSDRFSAERPKGSFSTLEIQRTEQGDSAMYLCASSFGGVDEKLFFGSGTQLSVL.

This chain uses TRBV7-2 with TRBJ1-2, with no clear D. With 0 bases removed from V and 10 bases from J, the gap between germline ends came to 9 bases. Germline V CDR1 and CDR2: SGHTA, FQGNSA. The CDR3 has 12 amino acids. For the CDR3, the DNA is TGTGCCAGCAGCTTAGCAGGCAGGCCCTACACCTTC. Its translation: CASSLAGRPYTF.